This T cell receptor beta chain was captured by sequencing in a study of T cell clonotyping in hematopoietic cell transplantation. Broader study findings: After transplant, recipient diversity fell while pathologically expanded clonotypes grew through day 180. Broader posttransplant TCR repertoire diversity was predicted by graft donor and pretransplant recipient Inverse Simpson Index values. At the given depth, recipient repertoires were over 95% de novo clonotypes.

Using immunoSEQ multiplex PCR, the repertoire was profiled, and TCRdb retains in-frame clones only, with some absent. In the table there are 15,000 to 20,000 clones, roughly 88% of which are singletons. Notes on this clone: Antigen: not known.

The CDR3 spans 14 residues. Looked up from germline, CDR1 is MNHEY and CDR2 is SVGAGI. V was pared by 6 bases and J by 5 bases, with 8 bases of the junction left unmatched. The gene calls are TRBV6-5 and TRBJ2-7; 9 bases match TRBD2. The sequencing sample was made of peripheral blood mononuclear cells. The clonotype was recovered from a woman aged 35 to 49 in good health. Some clones in this sample may be carry-over from other donors' samples. CDR3 region: CASRLSGSAHEQYF. The DNA of the CDR3 is TGTGCCAGCAGGCTTAGCGGGAGTGCCCACGAGCAGTACTTC.